The 5 T cell receptor beta chains reported below all come from one sample, sequenced in a study of T-cell reconstitution after alpha-beta-depleted transplantation in children. The TCRbeta library was prepared with unique molecular identifiers. In TCRdb, the PCR reads were re-called with MiXCR into one record per CDR3 protein. The sample has more than 400,000 distinct CDR3 sequences; 43% are singletons. Sequencing used PBMCs, obtained before TCRalphabeta/CD19-depleted stem cell transplant. Receptors originate from a girl aged 2 to 9 with aplastic anemia, due to receive a stem cell transplant.

At least ten counts were recorded for this clonotype. This chain joins TRBV20-1 and TRBJ2-7; 11 bases align to TRBD1. The CDR3 consists of 15 residues. The V gene's germline CDR1 is DFQATT and CDR2 SNEGSKA (reference sequence). V was clipped by 6 bases and J by 0 bases; unmatched bases: 7. In DNA form, the CDR3 reads TGCAGTGCCAGCCCTGGACAGGGGGCCTCCTACGAGCAGTACTTC. Its translation: CSASPGQGASYEQYF.

This clonotype was detected many times. The V gene is TRBV10-2, the J gene TRBJ2-1, with a weak D call TRBD1 (5 bases). The CDR3 has 12 amino acids. The germline V gene encodes CDR1 WSHSY and CDR2 SAAADI. V shed 5 bases and J shed 5 bases, with 7 bases lying between them. The CDR3 sequence is CASSLTDNEQFF. The CDR3 coding sequence is TGCGCCAGCAGTTTGACAGACAATGAGCAGTTCTTC.

This clonotype was detected many times. CDR3 bases: TGTGCCAGCAGCTACCGGGGGAGTGAGCAGTTCTTC. This gives the protein CASSYRGSEQFF. This chain uses TRBV3-1 with TRBJ2-1, with a weak D call TRBD2 (6 bases). Germline V CDR1 and CDR2: LGHDT, YNNKEL (reference sequence). This CDR3 has 12 amino acids. Trimming took 5 bases from V and 9 from J, leaving 11 bases between them.

This clonotype was counted at least ten times. The rearrangement uses TRBV7-3 and TRBJ1-1, with D uncertain. The V end lost 2 bases, the J end lost 6 bases, and 10 bases lay between the germline ends. The CDR3 spans 13 residues. CDR1 SGHTA and CDR2 FQGTGA come from the germline V gene. The CDR3 region has the DNA TGTGCCAGCAGCTTATTAAAGTCCTCTGAAGCTTTCTTT. Translating gives CASSLLKSSEAFF.

The V call is TRBV27, the J call TRBJ2-6; D ambiguous. Germline loops: CDR1 MNHEY, CDR2 SMNVEV (reference sequence). The V end lost 6 bases, the J end lost 0 bases, and 6 bases lay between the germline ends. This CDR3 has 14 residues. The CDR3 loop is CASRASSGANVLTF. CDR3 DNA: TGTGCCAGCAGGGCAAGCTCTGGGGCCAACGTCCTGACTTTC.